Detailed here is one TCR beta chain. The sample comes from a study of blood T cell repertoires in COVID-19. Measured with immunoSEQ multiplex PCR; TCRdb has only the in-frame clones, and not every one. Of 220,000 or so clones detected, around 83% appear once; the ten largest clones hold under 8.5%. This CDR3 has 13 amino acids. J lost 9 bases, V lost 9 bases, and 9 bases had no gene match. Germline values: CDR1 SNHLY, CDR2 FYNNEI. The receptor was isolated from a woman older than 75 with COVID-19, enrolled during active disease. Source material: peripheral blood. The rearrangement joins TRBV2 to TRBJ2-1; 9 nucleotides agree with TRBD2. This CDR3 reads CASRLAREGEQFF. The CDR3 DNA follows: TGTGCCAGTCGACTAGCGCGGGAGGGTGAGCAGTTCTTC.